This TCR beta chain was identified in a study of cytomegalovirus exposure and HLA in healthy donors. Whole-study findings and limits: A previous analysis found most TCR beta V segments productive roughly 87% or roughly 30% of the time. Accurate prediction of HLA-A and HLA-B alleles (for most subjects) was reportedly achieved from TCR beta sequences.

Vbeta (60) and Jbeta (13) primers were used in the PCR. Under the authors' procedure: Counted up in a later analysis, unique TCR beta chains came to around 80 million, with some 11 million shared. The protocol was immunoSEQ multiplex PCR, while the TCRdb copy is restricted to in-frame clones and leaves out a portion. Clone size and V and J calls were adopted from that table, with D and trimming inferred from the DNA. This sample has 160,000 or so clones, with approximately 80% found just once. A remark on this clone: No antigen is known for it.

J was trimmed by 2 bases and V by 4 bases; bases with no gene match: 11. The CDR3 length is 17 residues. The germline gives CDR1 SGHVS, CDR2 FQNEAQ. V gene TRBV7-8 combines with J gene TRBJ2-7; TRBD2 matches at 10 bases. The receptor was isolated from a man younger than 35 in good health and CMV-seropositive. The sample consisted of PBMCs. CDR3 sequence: CASSSKLLAGDPYEQYF. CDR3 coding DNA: TGTGCCAGCAGCTCCAAACTTCTAGCGGGGGATCCCTACGAGCAGTACTTC. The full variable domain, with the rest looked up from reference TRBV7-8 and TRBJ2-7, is GAGVSQSPRYKVAKRGQDVALRCDPISGHVSLFWYQQALGQGPEFLTYFQNEAQLDKSGLPSDRFFAERPEGSVSTLKIQRTQQEDSAVYLCASSSKLLAGDPYEQYFGPGTRLTVT.